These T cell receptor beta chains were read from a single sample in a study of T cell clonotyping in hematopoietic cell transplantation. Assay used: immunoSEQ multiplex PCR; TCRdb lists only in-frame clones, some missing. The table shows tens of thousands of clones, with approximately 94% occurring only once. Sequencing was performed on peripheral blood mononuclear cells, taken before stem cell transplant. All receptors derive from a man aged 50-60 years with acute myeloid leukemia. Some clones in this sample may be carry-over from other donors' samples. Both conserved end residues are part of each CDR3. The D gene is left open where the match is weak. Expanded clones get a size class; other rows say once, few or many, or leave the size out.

DNA: TGTGCCAGCACCCGAAACCCCGGGACGGGCCTCTCTGGAAACACCATATATTTT
CDR3: CASTRNPGTGLSGNTIYF
J: TRBJ1-3
V: TRBV7-2
size: NA
D: NA

DNA: TGTGCCAGCAGCTTGGCCAGGAATTCACCCCTCCACTTT
CDR3: CASSLARNSPLHF
J: TRBJ1-6
V: TRBV7-3
size: NA
D: NA

DNA: TGCGCCAGCAGCTTTGACAGGAGTAACACTGAAGCTTTCTTT
CDR3: CASSFDRSNTEAFF
J: TRBJ1-1
V: TRBV5-1
size: NA
D: NA

DNA: TGTGCCAGCAGCTTATCCCCGGACAGGGGACTAGCCAAAAACATTCAGTACTTC
CDR3: CASSLSPDRGLAKNIQYF
J: TRBJ2-4
V: TRBV7-6
size: NA
D: TRBD1

DNA: TGCGCCAGCAGCCAGTGGACTAGGGGAGCCTACGAGCAGTACTTC
CDR3: CASSQWTRGAYEQYF
J: TRBJ2-7
V: TRBV4-3
size: NA
D: TRBD2

DNA: TGTGCCAGCAGCACGGGGCTATACACTGAAGCTTTCTTT
CDR3: CASSTGLYTEAFF
J: TRBJ1-1
V: TRBV7-2
size: NA
D: NA

DNA: TGTGCCAGCTCACCACTGACTAGCGTGGAGACCCAGTACTTC
CDR3: CASSPLTSVETQYF
J: TRBJ2-5
V: TRBV18
size: NA
D: TRBD2

DNA: TGTGCCAGCAGCTTCGAAGGGGGCTATGGCTACACCTTC
CDR3: CASSFEGGYGYTF
J: TRBJ1-2
V: TRBV11-2
size: NA
D: NA

DNA: TGTGCCTGGAGTCCAGAACCTAGCAATCAGCCCCAGCATTTT
CDR3: CAWSPEPSNQPQHF
J: TRBJ1-5
V: TRBV30
size: NA
D: NA

DNA: TGTGCCAGCAGCAAAGACCGTGAAGATACGCAGTATTTT
CDR3: CASSKDREDTQYF
J: TRBJ2-3
V: TRBV5-4
size: NA
D: NA

DNA: TGTGCCAGCAGTTCGGACAGGGGGCACTATGGCTACACCTTC
CDR3: CASSSDRGHYGYTF
J: TRBJ1-2
V: TRBV6-6
size: NA
D: TRBD1

DNA: TGTGCCAGCTCAGGCCCACAGGGGGGGGACACTGAAGCTTTCTTT
CDR3: CASSGPQGGDTEAFF
J: TRBJ1-1
V: TRBV18
size: NA
D: TRBD1

DNA: TGTGCCAGCACCTTAGGGGGTCTTACCGGGGAGCTGTTTTTT
CDR3: CASTLGGLTGELFF
J: TRBJ2-2
V: TRBV7-2
size: NA
D: NA

DNA: TGTGCCAGCAGTTCCCCGATGGTCGAGCAGTACTTC
CDR3: CASSSPMVEQYF
J: TRBJ2-7
V: TRBV6-6
size: NA
D: NA

DNA: TGTGCCAGCAGTGGCCCGGGACTCCGTAACTATGGCTACACCTTC
CDR3: CASSGPGLRNYGYTF
J: TRBJ1-2
V: TRBV6-1
size: NA
D: NA

DNA: TGCGCCAGCAGCTTGATCGACGCACTTTACAATGAGCAGTTCTTC
CDR3: CASSLIDALYNEQFF
J: TRBJ2-1
V: TRBV5-1
size: NA
D: NA

DNA: TGCGCCAGCCCCCGGGACACTATACACCCGTGCGAGCAGTACTTC
CDR3: CASPRDTIHPCEQYF
J: TRBJ2-7
V: TRBV10-1
size: NA
D: NA

DNA: TGTGCCAGCAGCGAGGGACGGATGAACACCGGGGAGCTGTTTTTT
CDR3: CASSEGRMNTGELFF
J: TRBJ2-2
V: TRBV9
size: NA
D: NA

DNA: TGTGCCAGCAGCCAAGGCAGAACGGCATCTAGCACAGATACGCAGTATTTT
CDR3: CASSQGRTASSTDTQYF
J: TRBJ2-3
V: TRBV14
size: NA
D: NA

DNA: TGTGCCAGCAGTTACTCTGTCAGGGGTCCCACCGGGGAGCTGTTTTTT
CDR3: CASSYSVRGPTGELFF
J: TRBJ2-2
V: TRBV6-5
size: NA
D: NA

DNA: TGTGCCAGCAGCAAACAGGGGGGCAATCAGCCCCAGCATTTT
CDR3: CASSKQGGNQPQHF
J: TRBJ1-5
V: TRBV6-5
size: NA
D: TRBD1

DNA: TGTGCCAGCATCCGGGACAGTGGGAGCTACGAGCAGTACTTC
CDR3: CASIRDSGSYEQYF
J: TRBJ2-7
V: TRBV2
size: NA
D: TRBD1

DNA: TGTGCCAGCAGCTTGGCTTCGCGGGAGACTAATCAGTACTTC
CDR3: CASSLASRETNQYF
J: TRBJ2-7
V: TRBV5-4
size: NA
D: TRBD2

DNA: TGTGCCAGCAGTGGACGTGAGGGCACTTCCTATGGCTACACCTTC
CDR3: CASSGREGTSYGYTF
J: TRBJ1-2
V: TRBV5-4
size: few
D: NA

DNA: TGCGCCAGCAGCCAAGATCGATCTAACCACAGATCACTTGCAACTAATGAAAAACTGTTTTTT
CDR3: CASSQDRSNHRSLATNEKLFF
J: TRBJ1-4
V: TRBV4-1
size: NA
D: NA

DNA: TGCGCCAGCAGCCAAGAGGAGACAGGGGTGGGCTCCTACGAGCAGTACTTC
CDR3: CASSQEETGVGSYEQYF
J: TRBJ2-7
V: TRBV4-1
size: NA
D: TRBD1

DNA: TGTGCCGCGGCGGGGATTAACTATGGCTACACCTTC
CDR3: CAAAGINYGYTF
J: TRBJ1-2
V: TRBV28
size: NA
D: NA

DNA: TGTGCCAGCAGCTTAGATCCTTGGAGGGGCCAGGGTGGGGAAAAACTGTTTTTT
CDR3: CASSLDPWRGQGGEKLFF
J: TRBJ1-4
V: TRBV7-2
size: once
D: NA

DNA: TGCGCCAGCAGCCAATCAGGGGGCTATGGCTACACCTTC
CDR3: CASSQSGGYGYTF
J: TRBJ1-2
V: TRBV4-1
size: NA
D: TRBD1

DNA: TGCGCCAGCAGCGCCGACAGGGAGCAGACAGATACGCAGTATTTT
CDR3: CASSADREQTDTQYF
J: TRBJ2-3
V: TRBV5-1
size: NA
D: TRBD1

DNA: TGTGCCAGCAGTCGGCCGGGACAGGGGTTCTACGAGCAGTACTTC
CDR3: CASSRPGQGFYEQYF
J: TRBJ2-7
V: TRBV28
size: NA
D: TRBD1

DNA: TGTGCCAGCAGTTTACTATTGACAGGGGCCAGCTACGAGCAGTACTTC
CDR3: CASSLLLTGASYEQYF
J: TRBJ2-7
V: TRBV28
size: NA
D: TRBD1

DNA: TGTGCCAGCAGCCTTCGGGACTATGAAAAACTGTTTTTT
CDR3: CASSLRDYEKLFF
J: TRBJ1-4
V: TRBV7-9
size: NA
D: NA

DNA: TGTGCCAGCAGTGAAGCAGTATCGGGTCACGGAAACACCATATATTTT
CDR3: CASSEAVSGHGNTIYF
J: TRBJ1-3
V: TRBV2
size: NA
D: NA

DNA: TGTGCCATCGGGGTCTCGGACGGGACGGACGGGGCTTTCTTT
CDR3: CAIGVSDGTDGAFF
J: TRBJ1-1
V: TRBV10-3
size: NA
D: NA

DNA: TGTGCCAGCAGCTCACACTCGACGGGGGAAGAGACCCAGTACTTC
CDR3: CASSSHSTGEETQYF
J: TRBJ2-5
V: TRBV9
size: NA
D: NA

DNA: TGTGCCAGCAGCCCAGGGGAGGGCAGTCACTATGGCTACACCTTC
CDR3: CASSPGEGSHYGYTF
J: TRBJ1-2
V: TRBV5-8
size: NA
D: NA

DNA: TGTGCCAGCAGCCCCCAGGGAAGCAATGAGCAGTTCTTC
CDR3: CASSPQGSNEQFF
J: TRBJ2-1
V: TRBV6-5
size: NA
D: NA

DNA: TGTGCCAGCAGCTTAGCCAGCTACAATGAGCAGTTCTTC
CDR3: CASSLASYNEQFF
J: TRBJ2-1
V: TRBV7-2
size: NA
D: NA

DNA: TGTGCCAGCAGCCCGGGGCCGAACACTGAAGCTTTCTTT
CDR3: CASSPGPNTEAFF
J: TRBJ1-1
V: TRBV7-8
size: NA
D: NA

DNA: TGTGCCAGCAGCGCTTCCGGGACAGGGTTCGATCAGCCCCAGCATTTT
CDR3: CASSASGTGFDQPQHF
J: TRBJ1-5
V: TRBV7-9
size: NA
D: TRBD1

DNA: TGTGCCAGCAGCCGTATTTTCGCGGGGGGTAGGGGGAGGGACAATGAGCAGTTCTTC
CDR3: CASSRIFAGGRGRDNEQFF
J: TRBJ2-1
V: TRBV4-2
size: NA
D: TRBD2

DNA: TGTGCCAGCAGTTCGGACAATCCCTACGAGCAGTACTTC
CDR3: CASSSDNPYEQYF
J: TRBJ2-7
V: TRBV6-5
size: NA
D: NA

DNA: TGTGCCAGCAGCTTAAACACGGGGAACGAGGAGACCCAGTACTTC
CDR3: CASSLNTGNEETQYF
J: TRBJ2-5
V: TRBV11-2
size: NA
D: NA

DNA: TGTGCCAGCGCCGCTCAGGCCCGCAGCTCCTACGAGCAGTACTTC
CDR3: CASAAQARSSYEQYF
J: TRBJ2-7
V: TRBV6-1
size: NA
D: NA

DNA: TGTGCCAGCGTCCCAGCGGGGCCCTTTGAGCAGTTCTTC
CDR3: CASVPAGPFEQFF
J: TRBJ2-1
V: TRBV28
size: NA
D: TRBD2

DNA: TGTGCCAGCAGTGAACCCGGCAGGGCCACCGGGGAGCTGTTTTTT
CDR3: CASSEPGRATGELFF
J: TRBJ2-2
V: TRBV6-1
size: NA
D: NA

DNA: TGCGCCAGCAGCCAAGTTCCCAGGGGGATCGAAAAACTGTTTTTT
CDR3: CASSQVPRGIEKLFF
J: TRBJ1-4
V: TRBV4-3
size: NA
D: TRBD1

DNA: TGTGCCAGCAGCTTAGCGAGGTCCGGCACTGAAGCTTTCTTT
CDR3: CASSLARSGTEAFF
J: TRBJ1-1
V: TRBV7-9
size: NA
D: NA

DNA: TGTGCCAGCAGCGTAGTGGGGGTAGCAGATACGCAGTATTTT
CDR3: CASSVVGVADTQYF
J: TRBJ2-3
V: TRBV9
size: NA
D: NA

DNA: TGTGCCAGCAGCTCGGGTTCACAGGGGGACATTCAGTACTTC
CDR3: CASSSGSQGDIQYF
J: TRBJ2-4
V: TRBV5-4
size: NA
D: TRBD1

DNA: TGCGCCAGCAGCAAACTCATTTCTAGCACAGATACGCAGTATTTT
CDR3: CASSKLISSTDTQYF
J: TRBJ2-3
V: TRBV7-2
size: NA
D: NA

DNA: TGTGCCAGTGTAAAAGGGGGCGCCGGCACTGAAGCTTTCTTT
CDR3: CASVKGGAGTEAFF
J: TRBJ1-1
V: TRBV28
size: NA
D: TRBD1

DNA: TGTGCCACGAACTCCGGGACTAGCGGGAGAAACCGAGAAGAGACCCAGTACTTC
CDR3: CATNSGTSGRNREETQYF
J: TRBJ2-5
V: TRBV10-3
size: NA
D: TRBD2

DNA: TGTGCCAGCAGCTTAGGGGGAGGGTACGCCGGGGAGCTGTTTTTT
CDR3: CASSLGGGYAGELFF
J: TRBJ2-2
V: TRBV7-6
size: NA
D: TRBD2

DNA: TGTGCCAGCAGCTTAGGATGGGATGGGATTGCCTACGAGCAGTACTTC
CDR3: CASSLGWDGIAYEQYF
J: TRBJ2-7
V: TRBV7-2
size: NA
D: NA

DNA: TGTGCCAGCAGCGTAGAGTCGGCTGAGCAGTTCTTC
CDR3: CASSVESAEQFF
J: TRBJ2-1
V: TRBV9
size: NA
D: NA

DNA: TGCGCCAGCAGCCAAGAAAGGACTAGTCGGGGTAGCTCCTACAATGAGCAGTTCTTC
CDR3: CASSQERTSRGSSYNEQFF
J: TRBJ2-1
V: TRBV4-1
size: NA
D: TRBD2

DNA: TGTGCCAGCAGCTTAGTCAGAGGACTAGCGGGAGGGCCAGGGAACGAGCAGTACTTC
CDR3: CASSLVRGLAGGPGNEQYF
J: TRBJ2-7
V: TRBV11-3
size: NA
D: TRBD2